This TCR beta chain was documented in a study of blood T cell repertoires in COVID-19. Overall study context: Sites in the United States, Italy and Spain provided acute and convalescent COVID-19 samples.

The germline V gene encodes CDR1 MNHEY and CDR2 SVGAGI. The V and J ends lost 0 bases and 6 bases, in that order; junction bases with no gene match: 8. This CDR3 region has 15 residues. Authors' data handling: Using reference gene primer amplification, nucleated cell counts were estimated. Assay used: immunoSEQ multiplex PCR; TCRdb lists only in-frame clones, some missing. V and J calls and clone size come straight from that table; D and trimming were deduced from the DNA. Of under 70,000 clones listed, 80% to 90% were seen once; the top ten hold 40% to 45%. The sequence was collected from a woman aged 60-75 years with COVID-19, enrolled during active disease. This rearrangement joins TRBV6-5 to TRBJ2-7; 7 nucleotides align to TRBD1. Sequenced: peripheral blood. CDR3 residues: CASSYSRGSYFEQYF. DNA for the CDR3: TGTGCCAGCAGTTACTCCAGGGGGAGTTATTTCGAGCAGTACTTC.